The rows below give T cell receptor beta chains drawn from one sample of a study of CD8+CD57+ T cells in acquired aplastic anemia. TCRdb independently ran MiXCR on the reads; one entry per CDR3 protein. The sample lists a few hundred thousand distinct CDR3 sequences, 65% to 80% seen once, with 4% in the top ten. Sequenced: sorted CD4+, CD8+, or CD8+CD57+ T cells (not recorded which) from PBMCs. These receptors were collected from a human donor in good health, serving as a control. The CDR3 runs from the conserved cysteine through the conserved F or W. The D gene is left open where the match is weak. Expanded clones get a size class; other rows say once, few or many, or leave the size out.

V	D	J	size	CDR3	DNA
TRBV15	NA	TRBJ2-7	NA	CATSRGGASYEQYF	TGTGCCACCAGCAGAGGCGGGGCTAGCTACGAGCAGTACTTC
TRBV29-1	TRBD1	TRBJ2-1	few	CSGGTGYNEQFF	TGCAGCGGGGGGACAGGGTACAATGAGCAGTTCTTC
TRBV7-2	NA	TRBJ2-3	few	CASSLTHVADTQYF	TGTGCCAGCAGCCTGACTCATGTGGCAGATACGCAGTATTTT
TRBV20-1	NA	TRBJ1-2	once	CSASDDGNYGYTF	TGCAGTGCTTCGGACGACGGCAACTATGGCTACACCTTC
TRBV9	NA	TRBJ1-1	once	CASSAAGSWAMNTEAFF	TGTGCCAGCAGCGCAGCCGGTAGCTGGGCCATGAACACTGAAGCTTTCTTT
TRBV4-3	NA	TRBJ1-2	many	CASSQDIQVLGYTF	TGCGCCAGCAGCCAAGATATCCAGGTTCTTGGCTACACCTTC
TRBV20-1	NA	TRBJ2-3	many	CSVVSGTGTDTQYF	TGCAGTGTAGTCTCGGGGACGGGCACAGATACGCAGTATTTT
TRBV7-8	NA	TRBJ1-1	NA	CASSLDFRGGTEAFF	TGTGCCAGCAGCTTAGATTTCCGAGGCGGCACTGAAGCTTTCTTT
TRBV14	TRBD2	TRBJ2-7	many	CASSQYLPLAGGSEQYF	TGTGCCAGCAGCCAGTACCTTCCCCTAGCGGGGGGCAGCGAGCAGTACTTC
TRBV12-3/TRBV12-4	NA	TRBJ1-3	NA	CASSHEGGVGNTIYF	TGTGCCAGCAGTCACGAAGGCGGGGTGGGAAACACCATATATTTT
TRBV6-5	TRBD1	TRBJ2-6	NA	CASSDRGFSGANVLTF	TGTGCCAGCAGTGACAGGGGGTTCTCTGGGGCCAACGTCCTGACTTTC
TRBV27	TRBD1	TRBJ1-1	many	CASRRSTGEGDTEAFF	TGTGCCAGCAGGAGGTCAACAGGGGAGGGGGACACTGAAGCTTTCTTT
TRBV9	NA	TRBJ2-3	once	CASSEDPNTTATQYF	TGTGCCAGCAGCGAAGACCCGAACACGACAGCTACGCAGTATTTT
TRBV5-1	NA	TRBJ2-1	NA	CASSSSHGARIKFF	TGCGCCAGCAGCTCCTCCCACGGGGCTCGAATAAAGTTCTTC
TRBV30	NA	TRBJ1-5	few	CAWGGGFNQPQHF	TGTGCCTGGGGGGGGGGCTTCAATCAGCCCCAGCATTTT
TRBV20-1	NA	TRBJ1-1	many	CSARDRGGNTEAFF	TGCAGTGCTAGAGATAGAGGGGGGAACACTGAAGCTTTCTTT
TRBV7-3	NA	TRBJ1-1	once	CASSTASATEAFF	TGCGCCAGCAGCACCGCCAGTGCCACTGAAGCTTTCTTT
TRBV9	TRBD1	TRBJ2-1	many	CASSVATGSYNEQFF	TGTGCCAGCAGCGTAGCGACAGGGAGTTACAATGAGCAGTTCTTC
TRBV9	TRBD1	TRBJ1-1	NA	CASSVRGGMNTEAFF	TGTGCCAGCAGCGTCAGGGGGGGCATGAACACTGAAGCTTTCTTT
TRBV6-5	TRBD2	TRBJ2-5	few	CASSRSASGYQETQYF	TGTGCCAGCAGTAGATCTGCTAGCGGGTACCAAGAGACCCAGTACTTC
TRBV7-2	TRBD2	TRBJ2-7	NA	CASTWGTGGYEQYF	TGTGCCAGCACTTGGGGGACGGGGGGCTACGAGCAGTACTTC
TRBV5-8	NA	TRBJ1-4	NA	CASREQGSYEKLFF	TGTGCCAGCAGGGAACAAGGGAGTTACGAAAAACTGTTTTTT
TRBV5-1	NA	TRBJ2-7	NA	CASGGGGAEQYF	TGCGCCTCAGGGGGGGGGGGCGCCGAGCAGTACTTC
TRBV30	NA	TRBJ1-1	many	CASDRQNTEAFF	TGTGCCAGCGACAGGCAAAACACTGAAGCTTTCTTT
TRBV9	TRBD1	TRBJ2-2	NA	CASSALGQGANTGELFF	TGCGCCAGCAGCGCTCTGGGACAGGGGGCGAACACCGGGGAGCTGTTTTTT
TRBV7-2	NA	TRBJ1-1	NA	CASSLRTGTEAFFF	NA
TRBV7-2	TRBD2	TRBJ2-1	NA	CASSLGGGDYSEQFF	TGTGCCAGCAGCTTAGGGGGCGGGGACTACAGTGAGCAGTTCTTC
TRBV7-8	NA	TRBJ1-6	NA	CASSFDRGTEAFFF	TGTGCCAGCAGCTTTGACCGAGGAACTGAAGCTTTCTTTTTT
TRBV7-3	NA	TRBJ1-1	NA	CASSLPGPTDTQEAFF	TGTGCCAGCAGCTTACCGGGGCCCACAGATACGCAGGAAGCTTTCTTT
TRBV15	NA	TRBJ1-5	NA	CATSNGGNRVRQPQHF	TGTGCCACCAGCAATGGCGGTAACAGGGTAAGGCAGCCCCAGCATTTT
TRBV20-1	TRBD2	TRBJ2-1	many	CSAPPGSGGQSSYNEQFF	TGCAGTGCCCCGCCAGGTAGCGGGGGGCAGAGCTCCTACAATGAGCAGTTCTTC
TRBV10-3	TRBD1	TRBJ1-2	few	CATNRDRFYGYTF	TGTGCCACCAACCGGGACAGATTCTATGGCTACACCTTC
TRBV7-2	NA	TRBJ1-2	NA	CATSLARGNFGYTF	TGTGCCACCAGCCTAGCGCGGGGCAATTTTGGCTACACCTTC
TRBV20-1	NA	TRBJ1-5	many	CSASGGGQPQHF	TGCAGTGCTAGTGGGGGAGGTCAGCCCCAGCATTTT
TRBV20-1	NA	TRBJ2-1	NA	CSAHRRATNEQFF	TGCAGTGCTCACCGGAGAGCCACTAATGAGCAGTTCTTC
TRBV7-2	NA	TRBJ1-5	NA	CASSSSTVRQPQHF	TGTGCCAGCAGCTCGAGCACCGTACGGCAGCCCCAGCATTTT
TRBV7-6	NA	TRBJ2-7	NA	CASSPWTATYNEQF	TGTGCCAGCAGCCCCTGGACAGCCACCTACAATGAGCAGTTC
TRBV20-1	TRBD1	TRBJ2-7	NA	CSAARTGEAYF	TGCAGTGCCGCCAGGACAGGGGAGGCGTACTTC